This TCR beta chain is drawn from a study of blood T cell repertoires in COVID-19. Study-wide background: The United States, Italy and Spain provided the acute and convalescent COVID-19 samples.

Donors were grouped by their self-reported clinical history. Contact with a PCR-confirmed or clinician-diagnosed COVID-19 case occurred within 2 weeks of entry. Germline CDR1 reads SGHTA; CDR2 reads FQGTGA. V gave up 1 base and J gave up 0 bases, with 8 bases separating them. The length of the CDR3 is 15 residues. Original processing methods: Reference gene primer amplification gave nucleated cell count estimates. Clones were read by immunoSEQ multiplex PCR, and TCRdb kept only the in-frame ones, dropping some. The V and J calls and clone size come from that table; D and trimming were worked out from the DNA. This table has about 430,000 clones, more than 70% appearing once.

The J gene is TRBJ2-3, the V gene TRBV7-3, with no clear D. Sequencing was performed on PBMCs or T cells enriched from blood (not recorded which). The receptor was isolated from a woman between 18 and 29 years old who had been exposed to COVID-19. The CDR3 region is CASSLNMASTDTQYF. The CDR3 DNA reads TGTGCCAGCAGCTTAAACATGGCTAGCACAGATACGCAGTATTTT.